The 28 T cell receptor beta chains listed next were all sequenced from one sample in a study of blood T cell repertoires in COVID-19. Generated by immunoSEQ multiplex PCR, the TCRdb table keeps only in-frame clones and is missing some. This sample has around 400,000 clones, with approximately 89% found just once. Source material: PBMCs or T cells enriched from blood (not recorded which). These receptors came from a young woman who had recovered from COVID-19.

The sample holds a few counts of this clone. The J gene is TRBJ1-1, the V gene TRBV27; no reliable D call. The V gene's germline CDR1 is MNHEY and CDR2 SMNVEV (reference sequence). CDR3 length equals 14 residues. Trimming removed 4 bases at V and 2 bases at J, with 11 bases between. The CDR3 loop is CASSSWTGNTEAFF. The CDR3 DNA reads as TGTGCCAGCAGTTCCTGGACGGGAAACACTGAAGCTTTCTTT.

V is TRBV27 and J is TRBJ1-1, with D hard to call. This CDR3 is 12 amino acids long. V lost 6 bases and J 6 bases, leaving 11 bases between the germline ends. Germline CDR1 MNHEY, CDR2 SMNVEV (reference sequence). The CDR3 DNA reads as TGTGCCAGCAGGTTCGGAGGTTCTGAAGCTTTCTTT. It encodes CASRFGGSEAFF.

The chain joins TRBV9 to TRBJ1-2; 8 bases are shared with TRBD1. This CDR3 is 17 amino acids long. Germline V gene sequence: CDR1 SGDLS, CDR2 YYNGEE. Losses at the gene ends were 0 bases for V and 1 base for J; bases not matched to a gene: 8. CDR3 DNA sequence: TGTGCCAGCAGCGTAGGGACAGGGTGGGGGATTAACTATGGCTACACCTTC. This encodes CASSVGTGWGINYGYTF.

Only one count was recorded for this clone. The V call is TRBV6-5, the J call TRBJ2-2; D gene uncertain. The CDR3 is made up of 15 amino acids. Germline CDR1 and CDR2: MNHEY and SVGAGI. V lost 7 bases, J lost 4 bases, and 16 bases lay in between. The CDR3 protein is CASTKTRDGTGELFF. The CDR3, as DNA: TGTGCCAGCACCAAGACACGCGATGGCACCGGGGAGCTGTTTTTT.

The chain is built from TRBV10-3 and TRBJ2-5; 11 bases match TRBD2. The CDR3 contains 16 residues. The V and J ends lost 2 bases and 4 bases, in that order; junction bases with no gene match: 6. CDR1 and CDR2 (germline): ENHRY, SYGVKD. The chain's CDR3 is CAISEHSGGAGETQYF. DNA for the CDR3: TGTGCCATCAGTGAGCATAGCGGGGGGGCCGGAGAGACCCAGTACTTC.

A few counts support this clone. The V call is TRBV5-1, the J call TRBJ1-5; no clear D gene. The germline gives CDR1 SGHRS, CDR2 YFSETQ. The CDR3 covers 14 residues. The V gene lost 0 bases and the J gene lost 3 bases, with 7 bases spanning the gap. Here the CDR3 reads CASSLDGVNQPQHF. The CDR3 DNA sequence: TGCGCCAGCAGCTTGGACGGGGTCAATCAGCCCCAGCATTTT.

The chain combines TRBV30 with TRBJ1-6; possible D gene TRBD1, 5 bases. V lost 6 bases and J lost 9, with 18 bases in between. CDR3 size: 14 residues. Germline CDR1 reads GTSNPN; CDR2 reads SVGIG (reference sequence). CDR3 sequence (DNA): TGTGCCTGCAAAATGGCAGGGAATCTTTCACCCCTCCACTTT. Its translation is CACKMAGNLSPLHF.

This clone was observed a few times. The V call is TRBV5-1, the J call TRBJ2-2; 7 bases agree with TRBD2. V shed 6 bases and J 1 base; nucleotides not matched to a gene: 3. In germline, CDR1 is SGHRS, CDR2 YFSETQ. CDR3 length: 14 residues. The chain's CDR3 is CASKAGVNTGELFF. CDR3 nucleotide sequence: TGCGCCAGCAAGGCGGGGGTGAACACCGGGGAGCTGTTTTTT.

This clone was seen just once. The chain combines TRBV20-1 with TRBJ2-5, with D maybe TRBD2 (6 bases). V shed 3 bases and J shed 0 bases, with 14 bases lying between them. The CDR3 contains 15 residues. In germline, CDR1 is DFQATT, CDR2 SNEGSKA (reference sequence). The CDR3 protein is CSASGGWEDQETQYF. CDR3 sequence (DNA): TGCAGTGCTAGTGGGGGGTGGGAGGACCAAGAGACCCAGTACTTC.

The chain carries TRBV9 and TRBJ2-3; 10 bases are shared with TRBD1. The CDR3 is 13 residues long. Germline trimming cut 5 bases from V and 4 bases from J; bases unmatched to any gene: 1. The V gene's germline CDR1 is SGDLS and CDR2 YYNGEE. Here the CDR3 reads CASRGTGADTQYF. For the CDR3, the DNA is TGTGCCAGCAGGGGGACAGGGGCAGATACGCAGTATTTT. Drawing the rest from reference TRBV9 and TRBJ2-3, the complete variable domain is DSGVTQTPKHLITATGQRVTLRCSPRSGDLSVYWYQQSLDQGLQFLIQYYNGEERAKGNILERFSAQQFPDLHSELNLSSLELGDSALYFCASRGTGADTQYFGPGTRLTVL.

On this clone itself: Other DNA sequences within the sample encode an identical CDR3. This chain joins TRBV4-1 and TRBJ1-1, with TRBD1 identical over 8 bases. Losses at the gene ends were 4 bases for V and 5 bases for J; bases not matched to a gene: 9. Germline V lookup: CDR1 MGHRA, CDR2 YSYEKL. This CDR3 spans 15 amino acids. In DNA, the CDR3 is TGCGCCAGCAGCCTACCCGGACAGGGAGGAACTGAAGCTTTCTTT. This translates into CASSLPGQGGTEAFF.

This chain uses TRBV9 with TRBJ1-3, with D uncertain. The length of the CDR3 is 15 residues. V lost 0 bases and J lost 1, with 8 bases in between. Germline lookup yields CDR1 SGDLS and CDR2 YYNGEE. The CDR3 DNA reads TGTGCCAGCAGCGTAGGGTGGCTTTCTGGAAACACCATATATTTT. Translating gives CASSVGWLSGNTIYF.

V gene TRBV24-1 combines with J gene TRBJ2-2; D might be TRBD1 (6 bases). This CDR3 is 18 amino acids long. The V end was cut by 7 bases, the J end by 4 bases, with 24 bases between. CDR1 and CDR2 (germline): KGHDR, SFDVKD. The CDR3 sequence: CATSPSGTSGRSTGELFF. The CDR3 DNA follows: TGTGCCACCAGCCCATCCGGGACATCAGGCAGGAGCACCGGGGAGCTGTTTTTT.

The V and J genes are TRBV6-5 and TRBJ1-2, with TRBD1 matching over 8 bases. CDR3 length equals 13 residues. The V and J ends lost 8 bases and 4 bases, in that order; junction bases with no gene match: 6. The germline gives CDR1 MNHEY, CDR2 SVGAGI. CDR3 loop: CASARTGTYGYTF. CDR3 nucleotide sequence: TGTGCCAGCGCGCGGACAGGGACCTATGGCTACACCTTC.

This sequence joins TRBV9 and TRBJ2-5, with 7 bases lining up with TRBD1. After removal of 4 bases from V and 2 bases from J, the junction contained 5 bases not matched to a gene. Per the germline V gene, CDR1 is SGDLS and CDR2 is YYNGEE. The CDR3 length is 14 residues. The CDR3 loop is CASSPRQGQETQYF. CDR3 DNA sequence: TGTGCCAGCAGCCCCAGACAGGGACAAGAGACCCAGTACTTC.

The V call is TRBV7-9, the J call TRBJ1-4, with TRBD1 matching over 12 bases. Unmatched junction bases numbered 14, after V lost 3 bases and J lost 6 bases. In germline, CDR1 is SEHNR, CDR2 FQNEAQ (reference sequence). CDR3 size: 19 residues. The CDR3 reads CASSFFGDRGHLVYEKLFF. The CDR3 DNA reads TGTGCCAGCAGCTTTTTTGGGGACAGGGGGCATTTAGTATATGAAAAACTGTTTTTT.

The V gene is TRBV11-2, the J gene TRBJ2-1; possible D gene TRBD2, 6 bases. Per the germline V gene, CDR1 is SGHAT and CDR2 is FQNNGV. CDR3 length: 18 amino acids. Deletions cut 5 bases from V and 2 bases from J, with 22 bases between. CDR3: CASSNHRGGATAYNEQFF. Here the CDR3 DNA reads TGTGCCAGCAGCAACCATCGAGGCGGGGCAACGGCCTACAATGAGCAGTTCTTC. Complete variable domain (other parts from reference TRBV11-2 and TRBJ2-1): EAGVAQSPRYKIIEKRQSVAFWCNPISGHATLYWYQQILGQGPKLLIQFQNNGVVDDSQLPKDRFSAERLKGVDSTLKIQPAKLEDSAVYLCASSNHRGGATAYNEQFFGPGTRLTVL.

V gene TRBV20-1 combines with J gene TRBJ2-4, with D possibly matching TRBD2 (5 bases). Trimming took off 5 bases at V and 11 bases at J, with 13 bases between the two ends. This CDR3 region has 11 residues. CDR1 and CDR2 (germline): DFQATT, SNEGSKA (reference sequence). CDR3 bases: TGCAGTGCTTTACTAGTCAGCCTTCAGTACTTC. It encodes CSALLVSLQYF.

V usage is TRBV24-1 and J usage is TRBJ2-1; D possibly corresponds to TRBD2 (6 bases). This CDR3 is 16 amino acids long. CDR1 and CDR2 from the germline V gene are KGHDR and SFDVKD. V was cut by 2 bases and J by 0 bases, with 10 bases left in between. For the CDR3, the DNA is TGTGCCACCAGTGATTCTGGGGGAGGCTCCTACAATGAGCAGTTCTTC. Its translation: CATSDSGGGSYNEQFF.

V gene TRBV4-2 combines with J gene TRBJ2-1; 9 nucleotides match TRBD1. This CDR3 region has 17 residues. V lost 4 bases, J lost 7 bases, and 14 bases stayed unmatched. CDR1 LGHNA and CDR2 YNFKEQ come from the germline V gene. The CDR3 sequence: CASSPGGGGTGLNEQFF. The CDR3 DNA sequence: TGTGCCAGCAGCCCGGGAGGAGGGGGGACAGGGCTTAATGAGCAGTTCTTC.

V and J are TRBV28 and TRBJ1-4; 11 bases are shared with TRBD1. Germline V lookup: CDR1 MDHEN, CDR2 SYDVKM. The CDR3 is 19 residues long. The J segment lost 3 bases and the V segment lost 6 bases, leaving 15 bases of the junction unmatched. The CDR3 nucleotides read TGTGCCAGCAGGAACAGTCCGTTTGGACAGGGGGCTGCTAATGAAAAACTGTTTTTT. Protein product: CASRNSPFGQGAANEKLFF.

This clone was picked up one time. This chain links TRBV4-3 with TRBJ2-1; D uncertain. Germline V gives CDR1 LGHNA, CDR2 YSLEER. This CDR3 is built from 13 residues. The V gene lost 5 bases and the J gene lost 6 bases, with 11 bases spanning the gap. The CDR3 sequence is CASSLALVNEQFF. The DNA of the CDR3 is TGCGCCAGCAGCTTAGCCCTCGTCAATGAGCAGTTCTTC.

This chain joins TRBV10-1 and TRBJ2-3; 8 bases line up with TRBD1. The length of the CDR3 is 16 residues. J lost 1 base, V lost 2 bases, and 5 bases had no gene match. CDR1 and CDR2 from the germline V gene are WNHNN and SYGVQD (reference sequence). The CDR3 sequence is CASSEKKTGGTDTQYF. For the CDR3, the DNA is TGCGCCAGCAGTGAGAAGAAGACAGGGGGCACAGATACGCAGTATTTT.

This clone was seen just once. V is TRBV9 and J is TRBJ2-3, with 10 nucleotides matching TRBD2. Per the germline V gene, CDR1 is SGDLS and CDR2 is YYNGEE. CDR3 length: 17 amino acids. J lost 3 bases, V lost 4 bases, and 11 bases had no gene match. CDR3 sequence reads: CASSPRPLAGGTDTQYF. DNA for the CDR3: TGTGCCAGCAGCCCCCGGCCCTTAGCGGGAGGAACAGATACGCAGTATTTT.

The chain links TRBV11-2 to TRBJ2-1, with 10 nucleotides matching TRBD1. The CDR3 covers 14 residues. Germline V gene data show CDR1 as SGHAT and CDR2 as FQNNGV. After removal of 9 bases from V and 4 bases from J, the junction contained 6 bases not matched to a gene. The CDR3 sequence: CASTWGQGYNEQFF. The DNA for the CDR3 is TGTGCCAGTACGTGGGGACAGGGGTACAATGAGCAGTTCTTC.

This clone was picked up one time. The CDR3 DNA sequence: TGTGCCAGCAGTTACGTCGCAGGGTCCTACGAGCAGTACTTC. Its translation is CASSYVAGSYEQYF. This chain uses TRBV6-6 with TRBJ2-7, with TRBD1 as a possible D gene (5 bases). Trimming shortened V by 2 bases and J by 1 base, and 9 bases separated the two germline ends. Germline CDR1 and CDR2: MNHNY and SVGAGI (reference sequence). The length of the CDR3 is 14 residues.

The count of this clone is one. This chain uses TRBV19 with TRBJ2-1, with TRBD1 as a possible D gene (6 bases). The CDR3 length is 13 residues. The germline V gene has CDR1 LNHDA and CDR2 SQIVND (reference sequence). V lost 7 bases and J 5 bases, leaving 12 bases between the germline ends. The CDR3 sequence is CASNFGQNNEQFF. The CDR3 DNA sequence: TGTGCCAGTAACTTTGGACAGAACAATGAGCAGTTCTTC.

The sample holds one count of this clone. DNA of the CDR3: TGTGCCAGCAGCCCAGGAATTAGCGCCTCGAACACCGGGGAGCTGTTTTTT. It encodes CASSPGISASNTGELFF. The chain carries TRBV13 and TRBJ2-2, with D possibly TRBD2 on 5 matching bases. The CDR3 is 17 residues long. V lost 5 bases and J 0 bases, leaving 16 bases between the germline ends. Germline assignment: CDR1 PRHDT and CDR2 FYEKMQ (reference sequence).